Each of the 16 T cell receptor beta chains below was sequenced from the same sample in a study of cytomegalovirus exposure and HLA in healthy donors. The PCR made use of 60 Vbeta and 13 Jbeta primers. TCRdb keeps only in-frame clones here, not all; method: immunoSEQ multiplex PCR. In total, the table holds roughly 90,000 clones. Input material: PBMCs. The receptors come from a man between 50 and 59 years old in good health and CMV-seropositive.

This chain uses TRBV11-2 with TRBJ2-3; 9 bases fit TRBD2. The J segment lost 1 base and the V segment lost 2 bases, leaving 7 bases of the junction unmatched. CDR3 length: 17 amino acids. CDR1 SGHAT and CDR2 FQNNGV come from the germline V gene. The CDR3 is CASSLWAAGGRTDTQYF. The CDR3 bases are TGTGCCAGCAGCTTATGGGCAGCGGGAGGACGCACAGATACGCAGTATTTT.

The CDR3 DNA reads as TGTGCCAGCAGCGTAGGGGACAGACAATACGAGCAGTACTTC. This codes for CASSVGDRQYEQYF. This chain links TRBV9 with TRBJ2-7; 7 nucleotides align to TRBD1. CDR3 length: 14 amino acids. J gave up 4 bases and V 0 bases, and 4 bases lay outside the gene matches. Germline CDR1 SGDLS, CDR2 YYNGEE.

With respect to this clone: The junction shows a germline mismatch at one end, possibly a read error. The CDR3 coding sequence is TGTGCCAGCAGTTCGCAGCGGGAGGAACCCACTTTC. Translated: CASSSQREEPTF. The V gene is TRBV9, the J gene TRBJ2-4; TRBD2 matches at 9 bases. The CDR3 length is 12 residues. The germline V gene encodes CDR1 SGDLS and CDR2 YYNGEE.

Worth noting for this clone: The germline gene is not matched at one end of the junction; a read error may be the cause. This chain joins TRBV7-9 and TRBJ1-1; 9 bases are shared with TRBD1. Germline values: CDR1 SEHNR, CDR2 FQNEAQ (reference sequence). There are 13 residues in the CDR3. Here the CDR3 DNA reads TGTGCCAGCAGCTCCCGGGACAGGGCTTTAATGATCTTT. As protein: CASSSRDRALMIF.

The CDR3 region is CASSEYTGQDTEAFF. CDR3 DNA: TGTGCCAGCAGTGAATATACGGGACAGGACACTGAAGCTTTCTTT. V gene TRBV25-1 combines with J gene TRBJ1-1; TRBD1 matches at 8 bases. The CDR3 covers 15 residues. The V gene's germline CDR1 is MGHDK and CDR2 SYGVNS. J was trimmed by 3 bases and V by 0 bases; bases with no gene match: 3. The complete variable domain, with remaining parts taken from reference TRBV25-1 and TRBJ1-1, reads EADIYQTPRYLVIGTGKKITLECSQTMGHDKMYWYQQDPGMELHLIHYSYGVNSTEKGDLSSESTVSRIRTEHFPLTLESARPSHTSQYLCASSEYTGQDTEAFFGQGTRLTVV.

The rearrangement uses TRBV11-2 and TRBJ1-5; D perhaps matches TRBD1 (5 bases). Trimming stripped 2 bases from V and 1 base from J, with 9 bases between. Germline loops: CDR1 SGHAT, CDR2 FQNNGV. CDR3 length equals 15 residues. CDR3 region: CASSLWGESNQPQHF. Written as DNA, the CDR3 is TGTGCCAGCAGCTTATGGGGCGAAAGCAATCAGCCCCAGCATTTT.

In terms of frequency, this clone is medium-sized (0.01 to 0.1%). The chain recombines TRBV12-5 with TRBJ1-1, with no clear D. V was clipped by 2 bases and J by 1 base, with 2 bases between them. This CDR3 has 12 residues. Germline V CDR1 and CDR2: LGHNT, FRNRAP. The CDR3 region has the DNA TGTGCTAGTGGTTTGCAGAACACTGAAGCTTTCTTT. This translates into CASGLQNTEAFF.

The CDR3 nucleotides are TGTGCCAGCAGCTTTCTAGCGGGAACGGCCACAGATACGCAGTATTTT. Its translation: CASSFLAGTATDTQYF. The chain couples TRBV13 to TRBJ2-3; 9 bases match TRBD2. Germline V gene sequence: CDR1 PRHDT, CDR2 FYEKMQ (reference sequence). V shed 3 bases, J shed 2 bases, and the junction held 6 bases outside the gene matches. This CDR3 region has 16 residues.

The chain is built from TRBV6-5 and TRBJ1-2; 7 bases are a match to TRBD1. The germline V gene has CDR1 MNHEY and CDR2 SVGAGI. Trimming cost V 6 bases and J 3 bases; bases outside gene matches: 4. The CDR3 length is 13 residues. As DNA, the CDR3 is TGTGCCAGCAGATTGCAGGGGGACTATGGCTACACCTTC. Its translation: CASRLQGDYGYTF.

The chain employs TRBV7-3 and TRBJ1-2, with TRBD1 identical over 9 bases. This CDR3 has 13 residues. The ends lost 5 bases at V and 8 bases at J; junction bases unmatched: 6. From germline, CDR1 is SGHTA and CDR2 FQGTGA. The CDR3 here is CASSPDRGGGYTF. The CDR3 bases are TGTGCCAGCAGCCCGGACAGGGGAGGAGGCTACACCTTC. Complete variable domain (other parts from reference TRBV7-3 and TRBJ1-2): GAGVSQTPSNKVTEKGKYVELRCDPISGHTALYWYRQSLGQGPEFLIYFQGTGAADDSGLPNDRFFAVRPEGSVSTLKIQRTERGDSAVYLCASSPDRGGGYTFGSGTRLTVV.

The J gene is TRBJ1-5, the V gene TRBV15; no reliable D call. The CDR3 extends over 15 amino acids. CDR1 and CDR2 from the germline V gene are LNHNV and YYDKDF (reference sequence). V lost 0 bases, J lost 3 bases, and 9 bases lay in between. The CDR3 protein is CATSREPGYNQPQHF. In DNA form, the CDR3 reads TGTGCCACCAGCAGAGAGCCAGGCTACAATCAGCCCCAGCATTTT. The full variable domain, rest sourced from reference TRBV15 and TRBJ1-5, is DAMVIQNPRYQVTQFGKPVTLSCSQTLNHNVMYWYQQKSSQAPKLLFHYYDKDFNNEADTPDNFQSRRPNTSFCFLDIRSPGLGDTAMYLCATSREPGYNQPQHFGDGTRLSIL.

This chain connects TRBV7-9 to TRBJ1-1; D not resolved. The CDR3 covers 13 residues. Trimming removed 6 bases at V and 0 bases at J, with 8 bases between. Germline V CDR1 and CDR2: SEHNR, FQNEAQ (reference sequence). For the CDR3, the DNA is TGTGCCAGCAGTTCAATCATGAACACTGAAGCTTTCTTT. Encoded protein: CASSSIMNTEAFF.

V gene TRBV6-5 combines with J gene TRBJ2-1; 7 nucleotides agree with TRBD2. The CDR3 is 15 amino acids. From germline, CDR1 is MNHEY and CDR2 SVGAGI. V gave up 0 bases and J gave up 6 bases; unmatched junction bases: 5. As DNA, the CDR3 is TGTGCCAGCAGTTACTCGGCGGGACTATCCAATGAGCAGTTCTTC. Translation gives CASSYSAGLSNEQFF.

This sequence joins TRBV2 and TRBJ1-3; D is ambiguous. With 7 bases removed from V and 2 bases from J, the gap between germline ends came to 6 bases. CDR1 and CDR2 from the germline V gene are SNHLY and FYNNEI. The CDR3 is made up of 12 amino acids. Here the CDR3 DNA reads TGTGCCAGCACAGATACTGGAAACACCATATATTTT. Translation gives CASTDTGNTIYF.

V and J are TRBV5-1 and TRBJ2-7; 8 positions agree with TRBD1. Germline lookup yields CDR1 SGHRS and CDR2 YFSETQ. The CDR3 length is 16 residues. Germline trimming cut 0 bases from V and 5 bases from J; bases unmatched to any gene: 10. As DNA, the CDR3 is TGCGCCAGCAGCTTGGCCCCGGGACAGGATTGGGACGAGCAGTACTTC. Encoded protein: CASSLAPGQDWDEQYF.

The rearrangement links TRBV7-9 to TRBJ2-2; maybe TRBD2 (5 bases). The CDR3 totals 13 residues. Trimming took off 4 bases at V and 8 bases at J, with 11 bases between the two ends. From germline, CDR1 is SEHNR and CDR2 FQNEAQ (reference sequence). CDR3 in DNA: TGTGCCAGCAGCTCCCCGGGGAAGGGGGAGCTGTTTTTT. Translated, it gives CASSSPGKGELFF.